The T cell receptor beta chain under discussion was sequenced for a study of cytomegalovirus exposure and HLA in healthy donors. In this sample, this clone turned up a few times. Its antigen is not known. Trimming removed 10 bases at V and 0 bases at J, with 19 bases between. The CDR3 has 15 amino acids. The germline V gene encodes CDR1 MNHNS and CDR2 SASEGT. Use of 60 Vbeta and 13 Jbeta primers characterized the PCR. Generated by immunoSEQ multiplex PCR, the TCRdb table keeps only in-frame clones and is missing some. The sample records under 300,000 clones, about 86% being singletons. Study-level points and caveats: A later analysis associated 15,000 to 20,000 TCR beta sequences with HLA alleles at a 0.05 false discovery rate. The classifier reportedly diagnosed cytomegalovirus status with high sensitivity and specificity. The authors judged a highly shared variant cluster likely a sequencing artifact. The study dropped some indistinguishable V segments, TRBV6-2 and TRBV6-3 among them.

V usage is TRBV6-1 and J usage is TRBJ2-7; a possible D gene is TRBD1 (5 bases). Sequencing used PBMCs. The receptor's source is a woman aged 60-70 years in good health and CMV-seropositive. The CDR3 spells CATSSMDTFSYEQYF. In DNA form, the CDR3 reads TGTGCCACCAGCAGCATGGACACCTTCTCCTACGAGCAGTACTTC.